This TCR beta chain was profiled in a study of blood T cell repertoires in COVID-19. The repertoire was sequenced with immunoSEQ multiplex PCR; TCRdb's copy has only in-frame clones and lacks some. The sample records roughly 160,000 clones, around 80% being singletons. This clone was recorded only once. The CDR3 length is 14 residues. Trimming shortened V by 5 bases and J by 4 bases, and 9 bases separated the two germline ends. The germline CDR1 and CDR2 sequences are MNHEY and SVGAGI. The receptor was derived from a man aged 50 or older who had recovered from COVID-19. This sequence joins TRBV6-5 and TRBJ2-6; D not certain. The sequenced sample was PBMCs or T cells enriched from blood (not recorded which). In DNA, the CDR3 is TGTGCCAGCAGTCCGACTGCCGGGGCCAACGTCCTGACTTTC. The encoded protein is CASSPTAGANVLTF.